Below, one T cell receptor (beta chain) is given with its context. Germline assignment: CDR1 LNHDA and CDR2 SQIVND (reference sequence). The CDR3 is 14 amino acids. The V end lost 7 bases, the J end lost 1 base, and 11 bases lay between the germline ends. This specimen belongs to a study of blood T cell repertoires in COVID-19. For the study at large: Sample material is recorded as cDNA or gDNA derived from T cells, B-cell-depleted T cells, or PBMCs.

Original data processing: Nucleated cell counts were estimated from reference gene primer amplification. Sequencing used immunoSEQ multiplex PCR; TCRdb keeps in-frame clones, though not all of them. V, J and clone size are those of that table, while D and trimming were read from the DNA. The sample has 20,000 or so clones; less than 95% are singletons. The receptor was derived from a human donor in a cohort sampled during active COVID-19. V and J are TRBV19 and TRBJ2-1; TRBD1 might be the D (6 bases). Source material: peripheral blood. DNA of the CDR3: TGTGCCAGTAAAACAGGGAGTTCCTACAATGAGCAGTTCTTC. It is translated as CASKTGSSYNEQFF.